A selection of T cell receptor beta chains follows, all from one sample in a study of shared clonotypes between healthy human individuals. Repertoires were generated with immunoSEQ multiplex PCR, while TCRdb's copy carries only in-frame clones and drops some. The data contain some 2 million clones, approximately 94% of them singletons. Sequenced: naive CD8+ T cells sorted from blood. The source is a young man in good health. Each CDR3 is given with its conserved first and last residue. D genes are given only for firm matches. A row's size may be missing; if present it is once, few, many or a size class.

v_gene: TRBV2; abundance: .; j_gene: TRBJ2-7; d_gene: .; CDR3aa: CASSSTGLSYEQYF; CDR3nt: TGTGCCAGCAGTTCAACGGGGCTTTCCTACGAGCAGTACTTC
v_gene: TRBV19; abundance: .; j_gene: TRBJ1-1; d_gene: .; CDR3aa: CATKDGNTEAFF; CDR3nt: TGTGCCACAAAAGACGGAAACACTGAAGCTTTCTTT
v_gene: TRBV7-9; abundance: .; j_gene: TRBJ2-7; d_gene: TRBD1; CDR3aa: CASSLAQGKSYEQYF; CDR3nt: TGTGCCAGCAGCTTAGCACAGGGGAAGTCCTACGAGCAGTACTTC
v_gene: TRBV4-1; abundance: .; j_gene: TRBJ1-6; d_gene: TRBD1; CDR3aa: CASSLGTAASPLHF; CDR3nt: TGCGCCAGCAGCCTCGGGACAGCCGCCTCACCCCTCCACTTT
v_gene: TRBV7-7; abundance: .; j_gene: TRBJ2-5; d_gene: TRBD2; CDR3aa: CASSYRLARGETQYF; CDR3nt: TGTGCTAGCAGCTACAGACTAGCCCGTGGGGAGACCCAGTACTTC
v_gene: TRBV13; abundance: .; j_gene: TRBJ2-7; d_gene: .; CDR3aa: CASSLREGAYSYEQYF; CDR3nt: TGTGCCAGCAGCTTACGGGAGGGGGCCTACTCCTACGAGCAGTACTTC
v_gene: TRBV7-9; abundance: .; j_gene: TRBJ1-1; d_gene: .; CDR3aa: CASSPIGVQSDTEAFF; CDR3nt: TGTGCCAGCAGCCCTATAGGAGTTCAGTCTGACACTGAAGCTTTCTTT
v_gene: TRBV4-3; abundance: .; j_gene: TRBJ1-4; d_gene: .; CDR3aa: CASSQDQVYGNEKLFF; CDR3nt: TGCGCCAGCAGCCAAGATCAGGTTTACGGAAATGAAAAACTGTTTTTT
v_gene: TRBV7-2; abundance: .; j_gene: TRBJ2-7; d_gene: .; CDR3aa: CASSYLGQYEQYF; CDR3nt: TGTGCCAGCAGCTACCTCGGACAGTACGAGCAGTACTTC
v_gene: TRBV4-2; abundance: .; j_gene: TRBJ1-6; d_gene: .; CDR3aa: CASSQGGDSPLHF; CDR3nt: TGTGCCAGCAGCCAAGGGGGGGATTCACCCCTCCACTTT
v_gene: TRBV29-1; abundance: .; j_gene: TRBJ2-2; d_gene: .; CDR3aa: CSVDEANTGELFF; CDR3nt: TGCAGCGTTGACGAGGCAAACACCGGGGAGCTGTTTTTT
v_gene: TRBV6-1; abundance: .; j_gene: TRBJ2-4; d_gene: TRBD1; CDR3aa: CASWTGGGNIQYF; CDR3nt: TGTGCCAGCTGGACAGGCGGTGGGAACATTCAGTACTTC
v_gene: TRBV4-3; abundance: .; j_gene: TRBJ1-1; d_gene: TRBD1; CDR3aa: CASSRIRDSNTEAFF; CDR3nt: TGCGCCAGCAGCCGAATCCGGGACAGTAACACTGAAGCTTTCTTT
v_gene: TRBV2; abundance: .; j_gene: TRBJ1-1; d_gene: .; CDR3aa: CASSDMEGSNTEAFF; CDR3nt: TGTGCCAGCAGTGATATGGAGGGATCTAACACTGAAGCTTTCTTT
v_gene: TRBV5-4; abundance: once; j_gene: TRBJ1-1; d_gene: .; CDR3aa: CASSSHAGGNWDTEAFF; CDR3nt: TGTGCCAGCAGCTCCCACGCGGGGGGGAATTGGGACACTGAAGCTTTCTTT
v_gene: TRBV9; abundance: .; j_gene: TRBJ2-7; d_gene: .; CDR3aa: CASSEAGSSYEQYF; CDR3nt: TGTGCCAGCAGCGAGGCGGGAAGCTCCTACGAGCAGTACTTC
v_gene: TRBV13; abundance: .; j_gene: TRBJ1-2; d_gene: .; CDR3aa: CASRFTGGDYGYTF; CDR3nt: TGTGCCAGCAGATTTACCGGGGGCGACTATGGCTACACCTTC
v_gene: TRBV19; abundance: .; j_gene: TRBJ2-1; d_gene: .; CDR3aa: CASSSYRYNEQFF; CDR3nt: TGTGCCAGTAGTAGTTACCGCTACAATGAGCAGTTCTTC
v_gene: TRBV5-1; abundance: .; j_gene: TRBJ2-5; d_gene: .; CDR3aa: CASSQEGQQETQYF; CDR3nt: TGCGCCAGCAGCCAAGAGGGACAACAAGAGACCCAGTACTTC
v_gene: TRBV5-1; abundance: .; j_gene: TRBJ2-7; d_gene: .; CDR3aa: CASKVSNSNEQYF; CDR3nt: TGCGCCAGCAAAGTCTCCAACAGCAACGAGCAGTACTTC
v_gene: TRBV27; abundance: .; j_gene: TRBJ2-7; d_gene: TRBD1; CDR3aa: CASSLVTGGSEQYF; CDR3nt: TGTGCCAGCAGTTTAGTGACAGGGGGCTCCGAGCAGTACTTC
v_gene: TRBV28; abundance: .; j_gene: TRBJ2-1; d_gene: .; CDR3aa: CASNQDRDNEQFF; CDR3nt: TGTGCCAGCAACCAGGACAGAGACAATGAGCAGTTCTTC
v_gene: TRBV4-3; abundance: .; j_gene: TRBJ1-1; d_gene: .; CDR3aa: CASSPYLPGGENTEAFF; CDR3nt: TGCGCCAGCAGCCCCTATCTTCCGGGAGGGGAGAACACTGAAGCTTTCTTT
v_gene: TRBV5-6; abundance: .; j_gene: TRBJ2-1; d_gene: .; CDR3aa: CASSLGDSYNEQFF; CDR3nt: TGTGCCAGCAGCTTGGGGGACTCTTACAATGAGCAGTTCTTC
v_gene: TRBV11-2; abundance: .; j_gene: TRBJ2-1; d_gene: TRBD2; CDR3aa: CASSLAGGGYNEQFF; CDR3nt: TGTGCCAGCAGCTTGGCGGGAGGAGGATACAATGAGCAGTTCTTC
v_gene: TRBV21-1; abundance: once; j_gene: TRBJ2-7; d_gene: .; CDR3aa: CASSRDSFPYEQYF; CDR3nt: TGTGCCAGCAGCAGGGACAGTTTTCCCTACGAGCAGTACTTC
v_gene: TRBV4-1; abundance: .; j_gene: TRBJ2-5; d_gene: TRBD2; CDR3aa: CASSQWTSGSRDQTQYF; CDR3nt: TGCGCCAGCAGCCAGTGGACTAGCGGGAGCCGAGACCAGACCCAGTACTTC
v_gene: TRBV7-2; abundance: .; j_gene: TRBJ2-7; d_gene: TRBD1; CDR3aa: CASSLSRGPEQYF; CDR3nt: TGTGCCAGCAGCTTAAGCAGGGGGCCCGAGCAGTACTTC
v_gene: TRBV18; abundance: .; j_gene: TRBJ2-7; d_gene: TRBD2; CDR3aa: CASSPEASGIAAYEQYF; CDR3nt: TGTGCCAGCTCACCTGAGGCTAGCGGGATCGCGGCCTACGAGCAGTACTTC